This note documents a single T cell receptor beta chain sequence. As yet, its antigen is unknown. The source of the sample is a study of T-cell memory formation after mild COVID-19. Constant-segment-primed 5'RACE gave TCR alpha and TCR beta cDNA libraries with sample barcodes and UMIs. In TCRdb, the 5' RACE reads were re-called with MiXCR into one record per CDR3 protein. The sample shows about 170,000 distinct CDR3 sequences, about an eighth of them seen only once. Regarding the study as a whole: Researchers report contracting CD4+ clones mostly in CM and EM, with CD8+ clones in EMRA.

This CDR3 contains 15 residues. Trimming took 0 bases from V and 3 from J, leaving 11 bases between them. The V gene's germline CDR1 is MGHRA and CDR2 YSYEKL. Sequenced: PBMCs or a T cell subset sorted from them (not recorded which). The rearrangement uses TRBV4-1 and TRBJ1-2; a possible D gene is TRBD1 (5 bases). This clonotype was obtained from a man in his late teens or twenties who had mild COVID-19 (a few samples of this study predate the infection). Cell type and time point are not known. The CDR3 DNA reads as TGCGCCAGCAGCCAAGATCCAGGGAACTACTATGGCTACACCTTC. Translation: CASSQDPGNYYGYTF.